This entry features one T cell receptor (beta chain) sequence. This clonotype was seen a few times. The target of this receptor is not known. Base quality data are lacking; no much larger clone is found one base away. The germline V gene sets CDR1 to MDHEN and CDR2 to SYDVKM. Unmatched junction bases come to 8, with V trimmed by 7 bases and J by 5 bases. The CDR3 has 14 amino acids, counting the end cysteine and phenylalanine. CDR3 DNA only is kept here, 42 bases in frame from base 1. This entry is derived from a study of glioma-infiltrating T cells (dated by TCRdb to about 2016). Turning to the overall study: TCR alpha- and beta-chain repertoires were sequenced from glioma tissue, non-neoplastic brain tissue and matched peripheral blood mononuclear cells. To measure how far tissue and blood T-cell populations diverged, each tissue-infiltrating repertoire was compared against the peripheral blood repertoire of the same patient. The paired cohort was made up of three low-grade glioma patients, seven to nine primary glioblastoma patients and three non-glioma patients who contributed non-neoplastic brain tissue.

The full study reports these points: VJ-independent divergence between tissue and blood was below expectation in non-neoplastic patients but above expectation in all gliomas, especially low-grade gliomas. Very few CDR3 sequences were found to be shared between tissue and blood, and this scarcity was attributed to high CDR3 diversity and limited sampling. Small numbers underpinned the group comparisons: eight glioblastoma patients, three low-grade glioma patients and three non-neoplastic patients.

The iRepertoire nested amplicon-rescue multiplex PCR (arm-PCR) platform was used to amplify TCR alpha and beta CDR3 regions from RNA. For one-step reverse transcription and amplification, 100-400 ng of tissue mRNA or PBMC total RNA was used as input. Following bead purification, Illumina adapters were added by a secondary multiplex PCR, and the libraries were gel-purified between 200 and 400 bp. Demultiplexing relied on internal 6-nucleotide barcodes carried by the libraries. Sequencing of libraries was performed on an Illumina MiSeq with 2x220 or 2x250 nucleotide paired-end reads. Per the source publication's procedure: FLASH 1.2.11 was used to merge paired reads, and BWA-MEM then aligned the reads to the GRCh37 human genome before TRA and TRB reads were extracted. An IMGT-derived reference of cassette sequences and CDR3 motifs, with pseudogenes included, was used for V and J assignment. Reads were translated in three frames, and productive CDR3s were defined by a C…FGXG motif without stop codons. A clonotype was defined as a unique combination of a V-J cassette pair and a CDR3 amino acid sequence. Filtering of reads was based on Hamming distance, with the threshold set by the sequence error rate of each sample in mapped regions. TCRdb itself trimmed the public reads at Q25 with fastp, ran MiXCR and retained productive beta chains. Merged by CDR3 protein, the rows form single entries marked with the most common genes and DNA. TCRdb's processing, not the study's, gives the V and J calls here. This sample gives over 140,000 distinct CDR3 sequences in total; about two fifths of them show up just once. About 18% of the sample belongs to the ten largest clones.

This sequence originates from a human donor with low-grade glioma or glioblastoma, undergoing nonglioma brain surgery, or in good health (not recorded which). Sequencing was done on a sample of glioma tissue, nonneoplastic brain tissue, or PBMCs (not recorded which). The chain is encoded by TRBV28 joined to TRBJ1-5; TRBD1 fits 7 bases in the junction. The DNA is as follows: TGTGCCAGCACCCCTAGGGACAGACATCAGCCCCAGCATTTT. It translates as CASTPRDRHQPQHF.